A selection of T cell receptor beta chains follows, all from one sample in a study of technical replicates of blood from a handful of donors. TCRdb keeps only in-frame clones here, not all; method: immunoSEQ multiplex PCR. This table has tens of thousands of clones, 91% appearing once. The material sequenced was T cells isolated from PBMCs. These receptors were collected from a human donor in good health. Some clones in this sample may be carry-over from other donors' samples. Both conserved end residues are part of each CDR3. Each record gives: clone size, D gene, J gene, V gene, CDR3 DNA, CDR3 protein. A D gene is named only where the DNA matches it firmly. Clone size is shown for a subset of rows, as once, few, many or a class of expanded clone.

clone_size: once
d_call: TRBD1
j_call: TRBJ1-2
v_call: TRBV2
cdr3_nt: TGTGCCAGCAACGTCCCGGGACAGGCCTTTACCTTC
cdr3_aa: CASNVPGQAFTF

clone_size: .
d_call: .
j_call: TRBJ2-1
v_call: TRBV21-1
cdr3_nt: TGTGCCAGCAGCCCACTCGAAATCCGTCACAATGAGCAGTTCTTC
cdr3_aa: CASSPLEIRHNEQFF

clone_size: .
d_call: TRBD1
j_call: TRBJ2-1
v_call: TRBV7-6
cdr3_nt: TGTGCCAGCAGCTTAAGGCAGGGGGTATCCTACAATGAGCAGTTCTTC
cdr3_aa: CASSLRQGVSYNEQFF

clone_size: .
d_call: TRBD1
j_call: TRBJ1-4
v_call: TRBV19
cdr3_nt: TGTGCCAGTAGTATAGACAGGGGGTCTACTAATGAAAAACTGTTTTTT
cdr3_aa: CASSIDRGSTNEKLFF

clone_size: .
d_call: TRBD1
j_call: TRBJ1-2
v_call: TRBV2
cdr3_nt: TGTGCCAGCAGGCCCCCGGACAGGGTCTATGGCTACACCTTC
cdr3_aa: CASRPPDRVYGYTF

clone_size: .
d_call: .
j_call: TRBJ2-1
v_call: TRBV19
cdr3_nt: TGTGCCAGTAGTATCGCTGGACAGACTTACAATGAGCAGTTCTTC
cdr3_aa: CASSIAGQTYNEQFF

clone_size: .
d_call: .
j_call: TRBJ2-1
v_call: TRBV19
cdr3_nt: TGTGCCAGTAGTAATACTCCAGGACAGAGACTAAATGAGCAGTTCTTC
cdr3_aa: CASSNTPGQRLNEQFF

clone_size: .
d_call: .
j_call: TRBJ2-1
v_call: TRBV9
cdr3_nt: TGTGCCAGCTCTTCGCGGGCCCCGGGCAATGAGCAGTTCTTC
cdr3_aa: CASSSRAPGNEQFF

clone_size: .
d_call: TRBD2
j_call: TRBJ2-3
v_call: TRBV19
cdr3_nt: TGTGCCAGTAGTCGGACTAGCGTACCTAGCACAGATACGCAGTATTTT
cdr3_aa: CASSRTSVPSTDTQYF

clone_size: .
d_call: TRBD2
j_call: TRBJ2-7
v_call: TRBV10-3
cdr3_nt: TGTGCCATCAGTGAGCTTCCCGGGACTAGCGGGTTCTACGAGCAGTACTTC
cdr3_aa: CAISELPGTSGFYEQYF

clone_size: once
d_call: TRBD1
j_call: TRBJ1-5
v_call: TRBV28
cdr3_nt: TGTGCCAGCAGTTTAGGGACAGGGAGGCGCAATCAGCCCCAGCATTTT
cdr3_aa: CASSLGTGRRNQPQHF

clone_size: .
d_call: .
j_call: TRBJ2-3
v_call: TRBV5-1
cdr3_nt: TGCGCCAGCAGCTTGCAGGGGAACACAGATACGCAGTATTTT
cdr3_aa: CASSLQGNTDTQYF

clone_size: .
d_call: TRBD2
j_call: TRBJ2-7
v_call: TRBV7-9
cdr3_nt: TGTGCCAGCAGTTTTAGCGGGGGGGCGGACGAGCAGTACTTC
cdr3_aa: CASSFSGGADEQYF

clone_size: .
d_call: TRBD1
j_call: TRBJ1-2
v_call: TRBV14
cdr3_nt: TGTGCCAGCAGCCAAGGGATTAGGACAGGGGATGGCTACACCTTC
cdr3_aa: CASSQGIRTGDGYTF

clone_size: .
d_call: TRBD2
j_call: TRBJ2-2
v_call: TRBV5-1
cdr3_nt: TGCGCCAGCAGCTTACCGGGACTAGCGTCTAACACCGGGGAGCTGTTTTTT
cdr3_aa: CASSLPGLASNTGELFF

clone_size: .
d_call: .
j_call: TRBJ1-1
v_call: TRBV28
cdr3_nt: TGTGCCAGCAGTTTTCTTAAGGGGATGGTCACTGAAGCTTTCTTT
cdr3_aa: CASSFLKGMVTEAFF

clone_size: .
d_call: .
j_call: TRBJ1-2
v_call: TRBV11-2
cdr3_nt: TGTGCCAGCAGCTTAGATTCAGTAGGGGGCTATGGCTACACCTTC
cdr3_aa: CASSLDSVGGYGYTF

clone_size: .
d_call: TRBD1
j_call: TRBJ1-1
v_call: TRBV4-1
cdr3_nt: TGCGCCAGCGGGGCGGGACAGGGGGAAAAAGCGGGTCTGAACACTGAAGCTTTCTTT
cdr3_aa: CASGAGQGEKAGLNTEAFF

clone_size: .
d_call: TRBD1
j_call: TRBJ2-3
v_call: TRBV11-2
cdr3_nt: TGTGCCAGCAGCTTCCGGGACAGGAACACAGATACGCAGTATTTT
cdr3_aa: CASSFRDRNTDTQYF

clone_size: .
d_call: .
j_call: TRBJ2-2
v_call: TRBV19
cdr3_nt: TGTGCCAGTAGTATTGATCTAGTGTGGGAGTGGCGGGAATCGCCCGGGGAGCTGTTTTTT
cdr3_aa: CASSIDLVWEWRESPGELFF

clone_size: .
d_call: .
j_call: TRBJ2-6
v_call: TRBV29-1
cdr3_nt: TGCAGCGTCTACTCTGGGGCCAACGTCCTGACTTTC
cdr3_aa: CSVYSGANVLTF

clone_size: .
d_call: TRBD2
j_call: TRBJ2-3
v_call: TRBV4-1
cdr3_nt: TGCGCCAGCAGCCAAGATCTACAGCGGGGGGCGGGAGATACGCAGTATTTT
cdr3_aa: CASSQDLQRGAGDTQYF

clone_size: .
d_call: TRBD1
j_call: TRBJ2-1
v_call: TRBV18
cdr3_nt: TGTGCCAGCTCATTACGACAGGGGACCTACAATGAGCAGTTCTTC
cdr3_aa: CASSLRQGTYNEQFF

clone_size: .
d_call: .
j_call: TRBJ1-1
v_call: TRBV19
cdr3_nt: TGTGCCAGTAATATTTTACGCCGGGCTGGAGGCACTGAAGCTTTCTTT
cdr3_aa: CASNILRRAGGTEAFF

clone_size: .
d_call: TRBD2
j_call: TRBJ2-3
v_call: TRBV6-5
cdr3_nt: TGTGCCAGTATAGCGGGGTTTGGAGATACGCAGTATTTT
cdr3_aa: CASIAGFGDTQYF

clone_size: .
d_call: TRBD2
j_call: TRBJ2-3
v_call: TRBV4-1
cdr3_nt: TGCGCCAGCAGCCAAGTCGGGCGTCGGGAGGGGATGGATACGCAGTATTTT
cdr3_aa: CASSQVGRREGMDTQYF

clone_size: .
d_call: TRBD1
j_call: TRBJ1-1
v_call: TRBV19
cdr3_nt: TGTGCCAGTAGTATCCACGGGACAGCTCGCCCCACTGAAGCTTTCTTT
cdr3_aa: CASSIHGTARPTEAFF

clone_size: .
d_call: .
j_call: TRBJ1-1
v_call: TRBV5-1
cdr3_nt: TGCGCCAGCAGCTCGTCTGTAGCGAACACTGAAGCTTTCTTT
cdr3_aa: CASSSSVANTEAFF